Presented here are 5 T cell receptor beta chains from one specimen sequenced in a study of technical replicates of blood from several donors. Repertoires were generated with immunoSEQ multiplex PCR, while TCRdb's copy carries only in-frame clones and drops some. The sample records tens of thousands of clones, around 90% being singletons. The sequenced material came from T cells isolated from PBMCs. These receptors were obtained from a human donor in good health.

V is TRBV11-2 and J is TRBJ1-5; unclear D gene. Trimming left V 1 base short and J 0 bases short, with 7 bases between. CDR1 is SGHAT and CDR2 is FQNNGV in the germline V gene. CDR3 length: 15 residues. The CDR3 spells CASSLAGYSNQPQHF. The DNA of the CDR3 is TGTGCCAGCAGCTTAGCAGGTTATAGCAATCAGCCCCAGCATTTT.

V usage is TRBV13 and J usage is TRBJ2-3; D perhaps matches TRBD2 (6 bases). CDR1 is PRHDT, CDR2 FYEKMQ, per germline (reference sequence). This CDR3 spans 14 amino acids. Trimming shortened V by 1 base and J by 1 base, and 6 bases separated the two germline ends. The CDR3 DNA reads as TGTGCCAGCAGCTTAGCGGGGGGCACAGATACGCAGTATTTT. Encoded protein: CASSLAGGTDTQYF. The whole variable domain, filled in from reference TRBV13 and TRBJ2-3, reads AAGVIQSPRHLIKEKRETATLKCYPIPRHDTVYWYQQGPGQDPQFLISFYEKMQSDKGSIPDRFSAQQFSDYHSELNMSSLELGDSALYFCASSLAGGTDTQYFGPGTRLTVL.

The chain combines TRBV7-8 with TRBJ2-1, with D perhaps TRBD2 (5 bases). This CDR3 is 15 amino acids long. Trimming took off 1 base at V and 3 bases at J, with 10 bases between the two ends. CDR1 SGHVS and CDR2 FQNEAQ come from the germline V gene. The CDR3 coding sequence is TGTGCCAGCAGCTTAGTTGGGGAGATCTACAATGAGCAGTTCTTC. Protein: CASSLVGEIYNEQFF.

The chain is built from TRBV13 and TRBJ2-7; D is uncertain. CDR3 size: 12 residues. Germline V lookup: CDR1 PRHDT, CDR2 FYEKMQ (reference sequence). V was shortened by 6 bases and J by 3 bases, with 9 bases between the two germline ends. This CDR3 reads CASSPSGYEQYF. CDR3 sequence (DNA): TGTGCCAGCAGTCCCTCAGGCTACGAGCAGTACTTC.

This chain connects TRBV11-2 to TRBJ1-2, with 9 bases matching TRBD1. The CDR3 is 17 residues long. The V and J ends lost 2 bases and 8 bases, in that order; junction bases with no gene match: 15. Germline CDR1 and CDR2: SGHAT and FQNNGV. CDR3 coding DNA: TGTGCCAGCAGCTTAAAATCTCGTTGGGACAGGGTGTCCGGCTACACCTTC. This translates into CASSLKSRWDRVSGYTF.